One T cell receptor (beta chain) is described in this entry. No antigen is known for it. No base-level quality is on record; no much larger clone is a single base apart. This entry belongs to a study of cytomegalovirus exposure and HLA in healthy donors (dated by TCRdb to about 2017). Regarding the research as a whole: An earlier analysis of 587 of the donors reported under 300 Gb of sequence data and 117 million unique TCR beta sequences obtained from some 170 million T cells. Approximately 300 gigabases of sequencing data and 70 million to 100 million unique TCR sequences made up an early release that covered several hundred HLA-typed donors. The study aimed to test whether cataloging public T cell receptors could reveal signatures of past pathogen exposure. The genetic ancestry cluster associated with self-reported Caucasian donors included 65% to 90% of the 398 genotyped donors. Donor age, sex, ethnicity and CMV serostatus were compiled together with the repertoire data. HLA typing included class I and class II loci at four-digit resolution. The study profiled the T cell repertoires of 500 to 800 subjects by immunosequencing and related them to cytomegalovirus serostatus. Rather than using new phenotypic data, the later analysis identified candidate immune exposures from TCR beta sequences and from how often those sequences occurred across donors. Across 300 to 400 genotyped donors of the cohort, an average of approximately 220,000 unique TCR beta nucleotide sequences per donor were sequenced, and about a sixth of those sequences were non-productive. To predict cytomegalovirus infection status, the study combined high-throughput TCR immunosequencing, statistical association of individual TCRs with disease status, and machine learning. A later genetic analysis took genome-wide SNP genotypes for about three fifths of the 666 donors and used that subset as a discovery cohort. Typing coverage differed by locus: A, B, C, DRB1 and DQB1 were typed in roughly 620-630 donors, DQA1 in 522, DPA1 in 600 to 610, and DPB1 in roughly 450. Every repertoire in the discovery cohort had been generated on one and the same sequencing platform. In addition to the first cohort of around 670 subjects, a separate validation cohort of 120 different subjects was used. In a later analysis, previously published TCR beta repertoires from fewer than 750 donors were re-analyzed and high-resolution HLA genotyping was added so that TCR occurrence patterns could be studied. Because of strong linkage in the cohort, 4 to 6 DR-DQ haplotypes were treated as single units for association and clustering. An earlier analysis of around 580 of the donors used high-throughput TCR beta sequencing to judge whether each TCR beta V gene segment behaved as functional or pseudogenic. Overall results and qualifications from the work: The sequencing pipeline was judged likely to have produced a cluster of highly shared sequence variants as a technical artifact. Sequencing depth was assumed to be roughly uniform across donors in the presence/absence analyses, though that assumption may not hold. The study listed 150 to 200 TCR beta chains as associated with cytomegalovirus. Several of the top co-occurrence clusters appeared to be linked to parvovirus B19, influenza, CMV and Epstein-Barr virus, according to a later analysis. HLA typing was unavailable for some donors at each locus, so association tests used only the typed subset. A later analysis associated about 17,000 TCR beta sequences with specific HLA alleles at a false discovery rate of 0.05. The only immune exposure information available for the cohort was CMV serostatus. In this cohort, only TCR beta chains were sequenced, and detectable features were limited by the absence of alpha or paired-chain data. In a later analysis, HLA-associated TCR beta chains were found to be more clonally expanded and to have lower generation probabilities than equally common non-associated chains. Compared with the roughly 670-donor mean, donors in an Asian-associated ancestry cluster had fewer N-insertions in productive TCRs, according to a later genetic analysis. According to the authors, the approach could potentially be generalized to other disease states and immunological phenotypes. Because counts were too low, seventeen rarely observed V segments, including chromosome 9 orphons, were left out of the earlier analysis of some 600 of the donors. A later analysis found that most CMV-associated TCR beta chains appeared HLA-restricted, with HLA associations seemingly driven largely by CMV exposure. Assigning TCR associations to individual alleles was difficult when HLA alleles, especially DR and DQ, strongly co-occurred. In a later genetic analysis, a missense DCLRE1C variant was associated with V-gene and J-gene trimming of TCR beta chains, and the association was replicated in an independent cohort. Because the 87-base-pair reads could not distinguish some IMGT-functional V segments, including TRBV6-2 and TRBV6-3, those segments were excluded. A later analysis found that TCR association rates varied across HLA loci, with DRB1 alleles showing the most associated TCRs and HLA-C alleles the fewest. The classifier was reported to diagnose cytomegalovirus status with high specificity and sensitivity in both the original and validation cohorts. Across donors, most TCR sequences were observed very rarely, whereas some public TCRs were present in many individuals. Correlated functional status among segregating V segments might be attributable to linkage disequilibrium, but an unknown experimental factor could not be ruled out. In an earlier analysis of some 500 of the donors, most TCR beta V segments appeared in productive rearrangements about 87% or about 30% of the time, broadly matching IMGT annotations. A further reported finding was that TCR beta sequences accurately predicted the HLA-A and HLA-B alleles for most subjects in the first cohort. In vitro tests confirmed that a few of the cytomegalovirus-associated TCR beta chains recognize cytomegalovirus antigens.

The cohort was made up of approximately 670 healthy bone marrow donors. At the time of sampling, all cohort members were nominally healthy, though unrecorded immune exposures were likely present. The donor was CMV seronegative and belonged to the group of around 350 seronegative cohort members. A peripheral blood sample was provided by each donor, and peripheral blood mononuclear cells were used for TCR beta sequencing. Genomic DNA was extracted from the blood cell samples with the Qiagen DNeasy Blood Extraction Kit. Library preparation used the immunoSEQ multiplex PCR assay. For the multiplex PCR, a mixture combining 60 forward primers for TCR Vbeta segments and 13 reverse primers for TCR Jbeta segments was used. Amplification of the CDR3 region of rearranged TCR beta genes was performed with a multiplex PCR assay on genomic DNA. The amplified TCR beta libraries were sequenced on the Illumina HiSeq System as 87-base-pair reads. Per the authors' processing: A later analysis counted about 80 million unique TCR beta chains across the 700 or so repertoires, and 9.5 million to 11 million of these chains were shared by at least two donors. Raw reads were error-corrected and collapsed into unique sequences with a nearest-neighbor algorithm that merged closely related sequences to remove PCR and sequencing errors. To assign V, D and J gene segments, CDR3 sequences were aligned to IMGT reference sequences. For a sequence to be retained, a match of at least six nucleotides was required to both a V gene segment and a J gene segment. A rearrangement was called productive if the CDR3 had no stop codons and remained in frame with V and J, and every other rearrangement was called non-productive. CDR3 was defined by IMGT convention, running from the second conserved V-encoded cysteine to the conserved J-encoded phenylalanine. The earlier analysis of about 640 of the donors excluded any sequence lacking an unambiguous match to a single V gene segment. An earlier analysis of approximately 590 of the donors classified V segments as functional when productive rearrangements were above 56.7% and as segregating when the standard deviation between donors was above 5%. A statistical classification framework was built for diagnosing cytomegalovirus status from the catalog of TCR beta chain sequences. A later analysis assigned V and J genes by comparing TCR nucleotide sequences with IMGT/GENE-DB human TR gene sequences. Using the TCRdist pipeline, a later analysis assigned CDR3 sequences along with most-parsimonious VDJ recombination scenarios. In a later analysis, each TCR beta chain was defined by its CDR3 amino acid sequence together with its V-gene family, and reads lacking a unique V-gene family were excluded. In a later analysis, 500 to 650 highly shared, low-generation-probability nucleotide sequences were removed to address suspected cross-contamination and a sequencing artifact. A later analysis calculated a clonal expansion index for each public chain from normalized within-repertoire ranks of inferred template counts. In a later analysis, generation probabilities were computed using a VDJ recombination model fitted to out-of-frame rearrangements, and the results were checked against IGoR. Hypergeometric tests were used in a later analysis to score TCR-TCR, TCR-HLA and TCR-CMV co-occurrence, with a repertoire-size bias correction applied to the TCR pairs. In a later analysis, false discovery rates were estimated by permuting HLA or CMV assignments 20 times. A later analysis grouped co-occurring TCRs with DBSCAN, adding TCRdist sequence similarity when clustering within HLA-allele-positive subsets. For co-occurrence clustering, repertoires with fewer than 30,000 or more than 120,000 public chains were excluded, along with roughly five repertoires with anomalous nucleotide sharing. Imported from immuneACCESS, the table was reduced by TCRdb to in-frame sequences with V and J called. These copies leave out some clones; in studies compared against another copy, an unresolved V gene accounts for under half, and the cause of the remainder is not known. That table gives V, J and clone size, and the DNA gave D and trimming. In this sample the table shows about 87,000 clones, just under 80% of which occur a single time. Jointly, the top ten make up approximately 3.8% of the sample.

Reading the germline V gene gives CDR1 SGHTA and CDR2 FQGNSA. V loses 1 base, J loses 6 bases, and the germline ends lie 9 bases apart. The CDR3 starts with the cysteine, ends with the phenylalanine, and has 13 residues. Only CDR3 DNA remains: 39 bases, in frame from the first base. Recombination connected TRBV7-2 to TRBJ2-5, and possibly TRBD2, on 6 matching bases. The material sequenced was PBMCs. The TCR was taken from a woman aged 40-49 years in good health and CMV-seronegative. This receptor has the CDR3 CASSLGGVQTQYF. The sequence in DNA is TGTGCCAGCAGCTTAGGCGGGGTTCAGACCCAGTACTTC.